This T cell receptor (beta chain) came from a study of blood T cell repertoires in COVID-19. Across the whole study: Some COVID-19 samples were acute and others convalescent; all came from the United States, Italy and Spain. Sources were T cells, B-cell-depleted T cells, or PBMCs; the material itself was cDNA or gDNA.

TCRdb's table, derived via immunoSEQ multiplex PCR, lists solely in-frame clones and lacks some. The sample shows roughly 250,000 clones, around four fifths of them seen only once. Per germline, CDR1 PRHDT and CDR2 FYEKMQ (reference sequence). CDR3 length equals 15 residues. V dropped 5 bases and J dropped 10 bases, with 21 bases sitting between them. Sequencing used peripheral blood. The rearrangement links TRBV13 to TRBJ2-1, with a weak D call TRBD1 (7 bases). This clonotype was sampled from a woman in her sixties or seventies with active or convalescent COVID-19. The CDR3 DNA sequence: TGTGCCAGCAGCCCGCGGGACACTCTCAGGGGGGAGCAGTTCTTC. Translation gives CASSPRDTLRGEQFF.